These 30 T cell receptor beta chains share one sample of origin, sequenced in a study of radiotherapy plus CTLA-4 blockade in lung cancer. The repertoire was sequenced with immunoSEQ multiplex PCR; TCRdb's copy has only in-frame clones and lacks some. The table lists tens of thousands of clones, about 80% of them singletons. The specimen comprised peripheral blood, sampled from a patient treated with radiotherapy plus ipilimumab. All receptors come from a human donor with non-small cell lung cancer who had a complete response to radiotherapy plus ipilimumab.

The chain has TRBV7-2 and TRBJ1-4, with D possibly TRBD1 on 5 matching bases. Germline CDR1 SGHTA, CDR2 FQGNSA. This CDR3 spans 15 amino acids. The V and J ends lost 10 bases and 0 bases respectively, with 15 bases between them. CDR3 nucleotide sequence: TGTGCCACCCGATTTGGGGGTTCAACTAATGAAAAACTGTTTTTT. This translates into CATRFGGSTNEKLFF.

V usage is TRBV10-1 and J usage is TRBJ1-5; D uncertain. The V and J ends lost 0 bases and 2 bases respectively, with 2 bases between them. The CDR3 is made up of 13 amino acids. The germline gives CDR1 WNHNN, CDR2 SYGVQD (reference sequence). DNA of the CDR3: TGCGCCAGCAGTGAGTCGGGCAATCAGCCCCAGCATTTT. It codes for CASSESGNQPQHF.

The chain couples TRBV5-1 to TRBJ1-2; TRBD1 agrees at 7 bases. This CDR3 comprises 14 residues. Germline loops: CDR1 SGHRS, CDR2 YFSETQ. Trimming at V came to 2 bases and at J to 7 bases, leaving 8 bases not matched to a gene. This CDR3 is CASSFSDRASGYTF. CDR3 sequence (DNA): TGCGCCAGCAGCTTCTCAGACAGGGCGAGTGGCTACACCTTC.

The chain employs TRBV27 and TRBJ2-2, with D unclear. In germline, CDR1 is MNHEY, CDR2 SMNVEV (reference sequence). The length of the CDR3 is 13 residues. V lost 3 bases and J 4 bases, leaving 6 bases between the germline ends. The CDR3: CASSFRPTGELFF. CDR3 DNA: TGTGCCAGCAGTTTTCGGCCCACCGGGGAGCTGTTTTTT.

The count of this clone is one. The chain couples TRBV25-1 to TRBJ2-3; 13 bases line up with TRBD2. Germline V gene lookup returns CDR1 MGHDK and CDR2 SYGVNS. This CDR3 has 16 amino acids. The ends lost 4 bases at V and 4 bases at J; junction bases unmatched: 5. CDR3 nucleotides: TGTGCCAGCAGTGGAGGGACTAGCGGGATCTCAGATACGCAGTATTTT. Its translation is CASSGGTSGISDTQYF.

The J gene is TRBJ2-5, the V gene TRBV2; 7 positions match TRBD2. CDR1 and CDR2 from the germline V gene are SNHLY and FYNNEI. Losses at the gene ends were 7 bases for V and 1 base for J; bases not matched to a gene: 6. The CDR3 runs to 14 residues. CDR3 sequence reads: CASTQERGQETQYF. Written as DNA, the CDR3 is TGTGCCAGCACCCAGGAGCGGGGCCAAGAGACCCAGTACTTC.

Written as DNA, the CDR3 is TGTGCCAGTAGTAAACCCCCGACAGGGACCGGCTACACCTTC. Amino acid sequence: CASSKPPTGTGYTF. The V and J genes are TRBV19 and TRBJ1-2, with 7 bases aligning to TRBD1. The CDR3 length is 14 residues. Germline CDR1 and CDR2: LNHDA and SQIVND (reference sequence). After removal of 4 bases from V and 8 bases from J, the junction contained 10 bases not matched to a gene.

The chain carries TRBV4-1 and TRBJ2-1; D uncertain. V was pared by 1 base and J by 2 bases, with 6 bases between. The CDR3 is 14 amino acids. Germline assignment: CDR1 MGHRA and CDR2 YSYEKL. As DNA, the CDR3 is TGCGCCAGCAGCCAAGGAGACACCTACAATGAGCAGTTCTTC. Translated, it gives CASSQGDTYNEQFF.

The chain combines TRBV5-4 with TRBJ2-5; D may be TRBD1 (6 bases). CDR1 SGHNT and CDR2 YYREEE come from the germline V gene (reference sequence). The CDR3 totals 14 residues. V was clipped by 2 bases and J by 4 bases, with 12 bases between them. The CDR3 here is CASSFEGVRETQYF. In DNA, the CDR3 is TGTGCCAGCAGCTTTGAGGGGGTAAGAGAGACCCAGTACTTC.

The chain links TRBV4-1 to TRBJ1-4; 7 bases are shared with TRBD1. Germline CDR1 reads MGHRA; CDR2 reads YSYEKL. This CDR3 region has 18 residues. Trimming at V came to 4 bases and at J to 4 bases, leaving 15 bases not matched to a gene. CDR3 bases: TGCGCCAGCAGCCTAGGGAAGGCAGGGGGGGCTAATAATGAAAAACTGTTTTTT. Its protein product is CASSLGKAGGANNEKLFF.

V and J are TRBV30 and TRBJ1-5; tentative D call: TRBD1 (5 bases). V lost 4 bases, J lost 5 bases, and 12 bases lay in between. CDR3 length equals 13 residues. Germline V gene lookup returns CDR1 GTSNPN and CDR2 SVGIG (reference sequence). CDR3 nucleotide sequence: TGTGCCTGGAATATGGGGGGAGATCAGCCCCAGCATTTT. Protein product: CAWNMGGDQPQHF.

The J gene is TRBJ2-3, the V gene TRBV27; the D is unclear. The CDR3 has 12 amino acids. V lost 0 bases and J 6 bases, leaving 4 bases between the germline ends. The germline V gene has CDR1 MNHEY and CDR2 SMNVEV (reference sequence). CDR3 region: CASSLSADTQYF. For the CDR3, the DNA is TGTGCCAGCAGTTTATCGGCGGATACGCAGTATTTT.

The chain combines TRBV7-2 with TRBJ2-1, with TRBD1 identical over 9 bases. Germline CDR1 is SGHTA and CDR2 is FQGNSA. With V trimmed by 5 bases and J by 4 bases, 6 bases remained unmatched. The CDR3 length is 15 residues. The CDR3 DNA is TGTGCCAGCAGCAAGATGACAGGGGGGTACAATGAGCAGTTCTTC. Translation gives CASSKMTGGYNEQFF.

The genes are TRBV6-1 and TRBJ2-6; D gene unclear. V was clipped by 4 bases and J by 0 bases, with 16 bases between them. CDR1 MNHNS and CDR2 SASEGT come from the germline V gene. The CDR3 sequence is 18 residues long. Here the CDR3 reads CASSARRIYSSGANVLTF. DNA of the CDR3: TGTGCCAGCAGTGCCAGGCGAATTTATAGCTCTGGGGCCAACGTCCTGACTTTC.

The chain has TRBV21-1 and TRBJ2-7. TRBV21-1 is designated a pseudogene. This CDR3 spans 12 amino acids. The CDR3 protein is CASSKRSYEQYV. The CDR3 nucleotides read TGTGCCAGCAGCAAACGGTCCTACGAGCAGTACGTC.

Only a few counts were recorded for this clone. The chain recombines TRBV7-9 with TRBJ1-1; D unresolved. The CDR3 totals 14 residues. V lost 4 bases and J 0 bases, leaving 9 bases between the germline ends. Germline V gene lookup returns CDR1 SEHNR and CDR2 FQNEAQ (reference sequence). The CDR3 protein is CASSSHHLNTEAFF. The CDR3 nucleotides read TGTGCCAGCAGCTCTCATCACCTGAACACTGAAGCTTTCTTT.

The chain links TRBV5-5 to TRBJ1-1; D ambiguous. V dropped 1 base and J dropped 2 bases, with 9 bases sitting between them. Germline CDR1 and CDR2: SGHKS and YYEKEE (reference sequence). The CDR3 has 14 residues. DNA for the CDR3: TGTGCCAGCAGCTTGTTACGGGTAAACACTGAAGCTTTCTTT. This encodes CASSLLRVNTEAFF.

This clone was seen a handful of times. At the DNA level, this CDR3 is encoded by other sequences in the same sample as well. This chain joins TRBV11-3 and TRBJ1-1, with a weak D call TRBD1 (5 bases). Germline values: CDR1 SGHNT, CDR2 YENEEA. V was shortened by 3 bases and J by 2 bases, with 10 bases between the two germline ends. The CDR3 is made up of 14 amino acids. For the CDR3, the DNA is TGTGCCAGCAGCTTTCCGGGACCTAACACTGAAGCTTTCTTT. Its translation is CASSFPGPNTEAFF. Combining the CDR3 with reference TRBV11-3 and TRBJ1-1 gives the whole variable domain EAGVVQSPRYKIIEKKQPVAFWCNPISGHNTLYWYLQNLGQGPELLIRYENEEAVDDSQLPKDRFSAERLKGVDSTLKIQPAELGDSAVYLCASSFPGPNTEAFFGQGTRLTVV.

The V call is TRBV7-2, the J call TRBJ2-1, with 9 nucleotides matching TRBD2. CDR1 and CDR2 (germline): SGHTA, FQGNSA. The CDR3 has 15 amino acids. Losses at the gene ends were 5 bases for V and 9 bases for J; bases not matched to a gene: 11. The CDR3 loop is CASSAGGQGTTEQFF. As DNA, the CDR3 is TGTGCCAGCAGCGCGGGGGGGCAGGGTACTACTGAGCAGTTCTTC.

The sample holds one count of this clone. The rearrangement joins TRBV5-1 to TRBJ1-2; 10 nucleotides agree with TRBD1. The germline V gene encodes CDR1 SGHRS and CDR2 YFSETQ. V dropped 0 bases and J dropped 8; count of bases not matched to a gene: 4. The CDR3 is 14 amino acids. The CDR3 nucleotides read TGCGCCAGCAGCTTGGCCCCGGGACAGGGGGGCTACACCTTC. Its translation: CASSLAPGQGGYTF.

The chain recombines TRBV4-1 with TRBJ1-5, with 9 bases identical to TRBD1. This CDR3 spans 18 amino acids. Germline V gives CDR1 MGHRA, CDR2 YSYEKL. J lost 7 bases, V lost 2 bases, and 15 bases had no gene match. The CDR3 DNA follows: TGCGCCAGCAGCCAACTTCTTATGACCGGGACAGGGAGACAGCCCCAGCATTTT. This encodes CASSQLLMTGTGRQPQHF.

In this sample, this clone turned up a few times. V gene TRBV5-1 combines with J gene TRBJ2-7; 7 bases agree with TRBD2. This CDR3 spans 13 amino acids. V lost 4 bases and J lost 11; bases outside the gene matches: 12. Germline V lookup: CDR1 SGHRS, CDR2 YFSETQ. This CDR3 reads CASSTGPTREEYF. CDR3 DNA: TGCGCCAGCAGCACGGGACCGACCCGGGAGGAGTACTTC.

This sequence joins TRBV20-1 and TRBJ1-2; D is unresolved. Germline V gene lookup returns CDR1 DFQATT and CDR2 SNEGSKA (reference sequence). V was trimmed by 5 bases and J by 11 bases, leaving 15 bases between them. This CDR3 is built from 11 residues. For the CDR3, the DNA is TGCAGTGCTGGACTCGGGAGAGGGTACACCTTC. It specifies CSAGLGRGYTF.

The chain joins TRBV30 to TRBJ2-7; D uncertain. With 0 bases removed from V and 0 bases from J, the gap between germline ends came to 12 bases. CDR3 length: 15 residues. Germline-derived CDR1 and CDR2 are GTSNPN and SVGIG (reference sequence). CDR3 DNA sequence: TGTGCCTGGAGTGTAGGTCAGGTTAGCTCCTACGAGCAGTACTTC. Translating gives CAWSVGQVSSYEQYF.

This CDR3 is CASSLRGQETQYF. The CDR3, as DNA: TGTGCCAGCAGTTTAAGGGGGCAAGAGACCCAGTACTTC. This chain connects TRBV27 to TRBJ2-5; D might be TRBD1 (6 bases). V gave up 2 bases and J gave up 2 bases, with 6 bases separating them. CDR1 is MNHEY and CDR2 is SMNVEV in the germline V gene (reference sequence). The CDR3 is made up of 13 amino acids.

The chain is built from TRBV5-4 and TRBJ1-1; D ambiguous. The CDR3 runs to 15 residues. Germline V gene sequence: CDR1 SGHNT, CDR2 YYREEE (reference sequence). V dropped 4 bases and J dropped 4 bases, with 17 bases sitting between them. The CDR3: CASSPDLNLGTEAFF. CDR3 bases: TGTGCCAGCAGCCCGGACCTTAATTTAGGCACTGAAGCTTTCTTT.

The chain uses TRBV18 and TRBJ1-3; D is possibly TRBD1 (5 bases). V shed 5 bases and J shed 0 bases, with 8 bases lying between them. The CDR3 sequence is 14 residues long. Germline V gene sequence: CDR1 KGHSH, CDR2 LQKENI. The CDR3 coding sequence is TGTGCCAGCTCATCAGGGAACTCTGGAAACACCATATATTTT. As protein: CASSSGNSGNTIYF.

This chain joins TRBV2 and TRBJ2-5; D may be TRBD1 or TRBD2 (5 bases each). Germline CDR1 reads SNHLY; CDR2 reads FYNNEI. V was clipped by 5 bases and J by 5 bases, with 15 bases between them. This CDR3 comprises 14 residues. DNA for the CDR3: TGTGCCAGCAGTCCCGGGGACGAGGTGGAGACCCAGTACTTC. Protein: CASSPGDEVETQYF.

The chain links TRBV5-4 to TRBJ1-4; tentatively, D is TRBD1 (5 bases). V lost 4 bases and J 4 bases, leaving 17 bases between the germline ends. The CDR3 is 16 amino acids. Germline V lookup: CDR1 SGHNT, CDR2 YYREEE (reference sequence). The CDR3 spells CASSPRVGTGNEKLFF. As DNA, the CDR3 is TGTGCCAGCAGCCCCAGGGTCGGGACTGGTAATGAAAAACTGTTTTTT.

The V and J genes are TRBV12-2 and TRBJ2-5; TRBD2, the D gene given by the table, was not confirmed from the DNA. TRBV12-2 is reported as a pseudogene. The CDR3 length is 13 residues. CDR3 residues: CASRFGLQETQYF. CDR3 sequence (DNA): TGTGCAAGTCGCTTCGGTCTACAAGAGACCCAGTACTTC.